One and the same sample provided the 6 T cell receptor beta chains below, sequenced in a study of shared clonotypes between healthy human individuals. Measured with immunoSEQ multiplex PCR; TCRdb has only the in-frame clones, and not every one. This sample has hundreds of thousands of clones, with about two thirds found just once. The sample taken for sequencing was memory CD4+ T cells sorted from blood. Sample subset: CD45RA-negative fraction. Receptor source: a woman between 25 and 40 years old in good health.

V gene TRBV15 combines with J gene TRBJ1-5; weak D call: TRBD1 (5 bases). Deletions cut 0 bases from V and 7 bases from J, with 16 bases between. CDR3 length equals 16 residues. CDR1 and CDR2 from the germline V gene are LNHNV and YYDKDF (reference sequence). In DNA form, the CDR3 reads TGTGCCACCAGCAGAGATGGGGCGGGCCCCCGCCAGCCCCAGCATTTT. Translation: CATSRDGAGPRQPQHF.

The chain links TRBV5-1 to TRBJ2-1, with D possibly TRBD2 on 6 matching bases. V was clipped by 4 bases and J by 0 bases, with 20 bases between them. The V gene's germline CDR1 is SGHRS and CDR2 YFSETQ. The CDR3 extends over 18 amino acids. CDR3 nucleotides: TGCGCCAGCAGCCGCCGGGACTCCTATACATCCTCCTACAATGAGCAGTTCTTC. Its translation is CASSRRDSYTSSYNEQFF.

CDR3 coding DNA: TGTGCCAGCAGTTCCCCGGGGGGAACGGAGACCCAGTACTTC. Protein sequence: CASSSPGGTETQYF. The V and J genes are TRBV28 and TRBJ2-5; 7 bases fit TRBD2. The V segment lost 4 bases and the J segment 5 bases; nucleotides outside the gene matches: 7. This CDR3 is 14 amino acids long. CDR1 and CDR2 (germline): MDHEN, SYDVKM. The full variable domain, completed using reference TRBV28 and TRBJ2-5, is DVKVTQSSRYLVKRTGEKVFLECVQDMDHENMFWYRQDPGLGLRLIYFSYDVKMKEKGDIPEGYSVSREKKERFSLILESASTNQTSMYLCASSSPGGTETQYFGPGTRLLVL.

This chain connects TRBV5-1 to TRBJ1-2; 10 bases are a match to TRBD1. This CDR3 has 14 residues. Trimming removed 3 bases from V and 7 bases from J; junction bases left unmatched: 6. Germline values: CDR1 SGHRS, CDR2 YFSETQ. CDR3: CASSWGTGALGYTF. The CDR3 DNA reads TGCGCCAGCAGCTGGGGGACAGGGGCCCTTGGCTACACCTTC.

This chain joins TRBV7-2 and TRBJ2-7; TRBD2 matches at 14 bases. Germline V lookup: CDR1 SGHTA, CDR2 FQGNSA. V was clipped by 4 bases and J by 4 bases; unmatched bases: 9. This CDR3 has 17 amino acids. The CDR3 bases are TGTGCCAGCAGCTCCCAAGAACGACTAGCGGGAGGGTACGAGCAGTACTTC. It translates to CASSSQERLAGGYEQYF. The full variable domain, its missing parts supplied by reference TRBV7-2 and TRBJ2-7, is GAGVSQSPSNKVTEKGKDVELRCDPISGHTALYWYRQSLGQGLEFLIYFQGNSAPDKSGLPSDRFSAERTGGSVSTLTIQRTQQEDSAVYLCASSSQERLAGGYEQYFGPGTRLTVT.

The chain couples TRBV30 to TRBJ1-1; 9 bases are shared with TRBD1. Germline V gene data show CDR1 as GTSNPN and CDR2 as SVGIG (reference sequence). V shed 0 bases and J 0 bases; nucleotides not matched to a gene: 8. This CDR3 has 17 residues. CDR3 nucleotide sequence: TGTGCCTGGAGTGTACTACAGGGGGCCCGACTGAACACTGAAGCTTTCTTT. This translates into CAWSVLQGARLNTEAFF.